The sequence of this T cell receptor (beta chain) was determined in a study of T cell responses to AZD1222 COVID-19 vaccine. The CDR3 has 15 amino acids. V was cut by 2 bases and J by 5 bases, with 15 bases left in between. The germline V gene encodes CDR1 MNHEY and CDR2 SVGAGI. A word on this clone: What it binds is not known.

Study-level points and caveats: Only after the peak T cell response were repertoires sampled.

Assay used: immunoSEQ multiplex PCR; TCRdb lists only in-frame clones, some missing. The table includes 90,000 or so clones, around 89% detected once. The sequencing used peripheral blood, collected 28 days after the second AZD1222 dose. This receptor was taken from an adult who received the AZD1222 COVID-19 vaccine. The chain joins TRBV6-5 to TRBJ1-1, with D possibly matching TRBD1 (6 bases). The CDR3 protein is CASSYPGGGSTEAFF. The CDR3 DNA is TGTGCCAGCAGTTACCCTGGAGGGGGGAGTACTGAAGCTTTCTTT.